Reported below is one T cell receptor (beta chain). The sample is drawn from a study of blood T cell repertoires in COVID-19. About the study: From T cells, B-cell-depleted T cells, or PBMCs came the material, which was cDNA or gDNA.

In the authors' workflow: By means of reference gene primer amplification, nucleated cell counts were estimated. The method was immunoSEQ multiplex PCR; TCRdb's version includes in-frame clones alone and lacks a portion of them. V and J calls plus clone size are reproduced from that table; the DNA served to infer D and trimming. The table lists tens of thousands of clones, more than 65% of them singletons. CDR1 LGHDT and CDR2 YNNKEL come from the germline V gene (reference sequence). This CDR3 contains 15 residues. V was pared by 4 bases and J by 5 bases, with 5 bases of the junction left unmatched. This sequence joins TRBV3-1 (or the pseudogene TRBV3-2) and TRBJ1-4, with TRBD1 identical over 9 bases. The sample taken for sequencing was peripheral blood. The receptor comes from a woman older than 75 with active or convalescent COVID-19. The CDR3 spells CASSRMTGGNEKLFF. CDR3 DNA: TGTGCCAGCAGCCGCATGACAGGGGGAAATGAAAAACTGTTTTTT.